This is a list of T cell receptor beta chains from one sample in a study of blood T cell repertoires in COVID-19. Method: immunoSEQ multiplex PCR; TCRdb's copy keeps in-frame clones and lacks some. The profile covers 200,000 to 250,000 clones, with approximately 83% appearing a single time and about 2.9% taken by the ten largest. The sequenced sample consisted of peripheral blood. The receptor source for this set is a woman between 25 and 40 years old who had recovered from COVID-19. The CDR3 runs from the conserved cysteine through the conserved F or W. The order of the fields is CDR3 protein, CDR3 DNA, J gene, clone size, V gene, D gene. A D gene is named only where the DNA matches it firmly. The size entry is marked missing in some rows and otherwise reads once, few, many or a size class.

CASSHAWGGPKYGYTF | TGTGCCAGCAGCCACGCATGGGGGGGGCCTAAGTATGGCTACACCTTC | TRBJ1-2 | - | TRBV3-1/TRBV3-2 | -
CASSKLAGYQETQYF | TGTGCCAGCAGCAAACTAGCGGGGTACCAAGAGACCCAGTACTTC | TRBJ2-5 | - | TRBV7-8 | TRBD2
CASTKVSRGDGYTF | TGTGCCAGCACCAAAGTCAGTAGGGGTGATGGCTACACCTTC | TRBJ1-2 | - | TRBV6-6 | -
CASSSSGTSKETQYF | TGTGCCAGCAGCTCCTCCGGGACTTCGAAAGAGACCCAGTACTTC | TRBJ2-5 | - | TRBV7-8 | -
CASSELRGGLYNEQFF | TGTGCCAGCAGTGAATTACGCGGGGGACTCTACAATGAGCAGTTCTTC | TRBJ2-1 | - | TRBV6-1 | TRBD2
CASSRGLGETQYF | TGCGCCAGCAGTAGGGGTCTGGGGGAGACCCAGTACTTC | TRBJ2-5 | - | TRBV10-1 | -
CASSFSGDQPQHF | TGTGCCAGCAGTTTCTCGGGTGATCAGCCCCAGCATTTT | TRBJ1-5 | - | TRBV12-3/TRBV12-4 | -
CASSLSSIHEQYF | TGTGCCAGCAGCTTGTCGTCTATCCACGAGCAGTACTTC | TRBJ2-7 | - | TRBV5-6 | -
CASSPSGGAANEQFF | TGTGCCAGCAGCCCAAGCGGGGGGGCCGCCAATGAGCAGTTCTTC | TRBJ2-1 | - | TRBV9 | TRBD2
CASSLSKGQYF | TGTGCCAGCAGTCTCTCAAAGGGGCAGTACTTC | TRBJ2-4 | once | TRBV12-3/TRBV12-4 | -
CASSQLTYYEQYF | TGCGCCAGCAGCCAATTAACTTACTACGAGCAGTACTTC | TRBJ2-7 | - | TRBV4-1 | -
CASSLVGQLKETQYF | TGTGCCAGCAGCTTGGTTGGACAGCTAAAAGAGACCCAGTACTTC | TRBJ2-5 | - | TRBV5-4 | -
CASSFWQTNEKLFF | TGTGCCAGCAGCTTTTGGCAAACTAATGAAAAACTGTTTTTT | TRBJ1-4 | - | TRBV11-2 | -
CASGSTGGRGYGYTF | TGTGCCAGCGGATCTACTGGGGGCAGGGGGTATGGCTACACCTTC | TRBJ1-2 | - | TRBV4-2 | TRBD1
CASSFSGSKNIQYF | TGTGCCAGCAGCTTTTCGGGTTCCAAAAACATTCAGTACTTC | TRBJ2-4 | - | TRBV5-6 | -
CASTLWRSGTDTQYF | TGTGCCAGCACCCTGTGGCGATCGGGTACAGATACGCAGTATTTT | TRBJ2-3 | - | TRBV6-5 | -
CASSIPAQWGRRDNEQFF | TGTGCCAGTAGTATCCCCGCCCAGTGGGGGCGCCGTGACAATGAGCAGTTCTTC | TRBJ2-1 | - | TRBV19 | -